One and the same sample provided the 25 T cell receptor beta chains below, sequenced in a study of cytotoxic CD8 clonotypes in ibrutinib-treated CLL. The table came from immunoSEQ multiplex PCR; TCRdb's copy has only in-frame clones and leaves some out. The sample has some 130,000 clones, 75% to 90% seen once. Material: PBMCs, obtained after 24 months of ibrutinib treatment. Receptor source: a human donor with chronic lymphocytic leukemia.

The chain carries TRBV7-3 and TRBJ2-3; D might be TRBD1 (6 bases). This CDR3 is built from 15 residues. V was shortened by 2 bases and J by 3 bases, with 12 bases between the two germline ends. Germline loops: CDR1 SGHTA, CDR2 FQGTGA. CDR3 sequence reads: CASSLEGGRTDTQYF. The CDR3 DNA sequence: TGTGCCAGCAGCTTAGAAGGGGGTCGGACAGATACGCAGTATTTT.

The chain is built from TRBV6-5 and TRBJ2-7; maybe TRBD2 (6 bases). The CDR3 is 15 residues long. With 0 bases removed from V and 7 bases from J, the gap between germline ends came to 16 bases. CDR1 is MNHEY, CDR2 SVGAGI, per germline. CDR3 sequence (DNA): TGTGCCAGCAGTTACTCGTGGAGGGGTCAGAAAGAGCAGTACTTC. It translates to CASSYSWRGQKEQYF.

This chain links TRBV7-2 with TRBJ2-5, with 8 bases lining up with TRBD1. The germline V gene encodes CDR1 SGHTA and CDR2 FQGNSA. CDR3 length: 15 residues. V gave up 6 bases and J gave up 2 bases; unmatched junction bases: 8. CDR3 in DNA: TGTGCCAGCAGTCCGGGACAGGTATGGCAAGAGACCCAGTACTTC. The encoded protein is CASSPGQVWQETQYF.

The V and J genes are TRBV19 and TRBJ2-3; possible D gene TRBD2, 7 bases. This CDR3 has 16 residues. V lost 2 bases, J lost 0 bases, and 12 bases lay in between. CDR1 and CDR2 (germline): LNHDA, SQIVND (reference sequence). The DNA for the CDR3 is TGTGCCAGTAGTATACGCGGGGGCGTCAGCACAGATACGCAGTATTTT. Residues: CASSIRGGVSTDTQYF.

The V gene is TRBV21-1, the J gene TRBJ1-5; no check of the table's D call, TRBD1, against the DNA was made. TRBV21-1 represents a pseudogene. This CDR3 region has 20 residues. DNA for the CDR3: TGTGCCAGCAGCACTCTCGACAGGGGCTGTCCTCCATGTAGCAATCAGCCCCAGCATTTT. Translated, it gives CASSTLDRGCPPCSNQPQHF.

The chain joins TRBV7-8 to TRBJ1-5; D may be TRBD1 (6 bases). The CDR3 is 16 amino acids. V shed 1 base and J shed 5 bases, with 15 bases lying between them. Per germline, CDR1 SGHVS and CDR2 FQNEAQ. The CDR3 here is CASSLDRTANYQPQHF. CDR3 DNA sequence: TGTGCCAGCAGCTTAGATAGGACAGCTAACTATCAGCCCCAGCATTTT. Full variable domain (rest looked up from reference TRBV7-8 and TRBJ1-5): GAGVSQSPRYKVAKRGQDVALRCDPISGHVSLFWYQQALGQGPEFLTYFQNEAQLDKSGLPSDRFFAERPEGSVSTLKIQRTQQEDSAVYLCASSLDRTANYQPQHFGDGTRLSIL.

V usage is TRBV6-6 and J usage is TRBJ2-7; D not resolved. V was shortened by 6 bases and J by 7 bases, with 16 bases between the two germline ends. CDR3 length: 13 residues. Germline V gene lookup returns CDR1 MNHNY and CDR2 SVGAGI (reference sequence). This CDR3 reads CASSKGFGFEQYF. The CDR3 DNA reads TGTGCCAGCAGCAAGGGTTTTGGTTTTGAGCAGTACTTC.

CDR3 loop: CASSLGASGNTIYF. CDR3 nucleotide sequence: TGCGCCAGCAGCTTAGGGGCCTCTGGAAACACCATATATTTT. V and J are TRBV5-1 and TRBJ1-3; a weak D match, TRBD1 (5 bases). Trimming pared 2 bases from V and 0 bases from J, leaving 6 bases between. This CDR3 region has 14 residues. Germline V gene lookup returns CDR1 SGHRS and CDR2 YFSETQ.

The V call is TRBV7-8, the J call TRBJ1-1; D is ambiguous. The CDR3 is 14 amino acids. The germline V gene encodes CDR1 SGHVS and CDR2 FQNEAQ. Trimming took off 5 bases at V and 1 base at J, with 11 bases between the two ends. The CDR3 loop reads CASSLLFTNTEAFF. The DNA for the CDR3 is TGTGCCAGCAGCCTACTATTTACGAACACTGAAGCTTTCTTT.

The DNA of the CDR3 is TGCAGCGTTGGCGACAGGCGCCAAGAGACCCAGTACTTC. This sequence encodes CSVGDRRQETQYF. This chain uses TRBV29-1 with TRBJ2-5; TRBD1 is a possible D gene (6 bases). The germline gives CDR1 SQVTM, CDR2 ANQGSEA. CDR3 length equals 13 residues. Trimming pared 4 bases from V and 1 base from J, leaving 10 bases between.

V usage is TRBV5-1 and J usage is TRBJ2-7, with D tentatively TRBD2 (5 bases). The V end lost 7 bases, the J end lost 0 bases, and 20 bases lay between the germline ends. The germline CDR1 and CDR2 sequences are SGHRS and YFSETQ. CDR3 length: 16 amino acids. The CDR3 here is CASAPPGVEVSYEQYF. CDR3 DNA: TGCGCCAGCGCCCCCCCCGGGGTGGAGGTCTCCTACGAGCAGTACTTC.

This chain uses TRBV28 with TRBJ2-3; no firm D call. This CDR3 spans 17 amino acids. Trimming took 3 bases from V and 1 from J, leaving 17 bases between them. Germline V gene sequence: CDR1 MDHEN, CDR2 SYDVKM. CDR3 in DNA: TGTGCCAGCAGTTTGAGTTTGTTCCGGACGGGCACAGATACGCAGTATTTT. It codes for CASSLSLFRTGTDTQYF.

V gene TRBV19 combines with J gene TRBJ1-1, with 8 bases lining up with TRBD1. The V gene's germline CDR1 is LNHDA and CDR2 SQIVND (reference sequence). This CDR3 is 14 amino acids long. The V gene end was trimmed by 3 bases and the J gene end by 4 bases; junction bases not matched to a gene: 4. For the CDR3, the DNA is TGTGCCAGTAGTATTCAGGGGGCTGGCACTGAAGCTTTCTTT. It is translated as CASSIQGAGTEAFF. Looking up the rest from reference TRBV19 and TRBJ1-1 gives the full variable domain: DGGITQSPKYLFRKEGQNVTLSCEQNLNHDAMYWYRQDPGQGLRLIYYSQIVNDFQKGDIAEGYSVSREKKESFPLTVTSAQKNPTAFYLCASSIQGAGTEAFFGQGTRLTVV.

The V and J genes are TRBV4-1 and TRBJ1-4; no clear D gene. Germline assignment: CDR1 MGHRA and CDR2 YSYEKL. This CDR3 comprises 14 residues. Deletions cut 0 bases from V and 7 bases from J, with 9 bases between. The CDR3 protein is CASSQDFLSEKLFF. CDR3 nucleotides: TGCGCCAGCAGCCAAGACTTCTTGTCTGAAAAACTGTTTTTT.

V is TRBV6-6 and J is TRBJ2-6; D is undetermined. The germline gives CDR1 MNHNY, CDR2 SVGAGI (reference sequence). Trimming took 5 bases from V and 0 from J, leaving 8 bases between them. The CDR3 spans 15 residues. The CDR3 nucleotides are TGTGCCAGCAGTCCTCCGAGCTCTGGGGCCAACGTCCTGACTTTC. It codes for CASSPPSSGANVLTF.

This clone occurred a few times. The V and J genes are TRBV18 and TRBJ1-4; perhaps TRBD1 as D (6 bases). The CDR3 is 14 amino acids. V was trimmed by 4 bases and J by 4 bases, leaving 10 bases between them. From germline, CDR1 is KGHSH and CDR2 LQKENI. The CDR3 DNA reads TGTGCCAGCTCACAGGACAGTAGTAATGAAAAACTGTTTTTT. Protein sequence: CASSQDSSNEKLFF.

This chain joins TRBV5-4 and TRBJ2-3; no reliable D call. This CDR3 contains 15 residues. V shed 1 base and J shed 4 bases, with 13 bases lying between them. Looked up from germline, CDR1 is SGHNT and CDR2 is YYREEE (reference sequence). The CDR3, as DNA: TGTGCCAGCAGCTTGAAGATGATTGGGGCAGATACGCAGTATTTT. It is translated as CASSLKMIGADTQYF.

The chain carries TRBV4-1 and TRBJ2-5; no reliable D call. The CDR3 runs to 12 residues. Germline CDR1 and CDR2: MGHRA and YSYEKL. Trimming took 3 bases from V and 2 from J, leaving 4 bases between them. The CDR3 region is CASSQRQETQYF. The DNA of the CDR3 is TGCGCCAGCAGCCAGCGGCAAGAGACCCAGTACTTC.

This chain links TRBV6-6 with TRBJ2-2; 10 bases match TRBD1. J lost 5 bases, V lost 6 bases, and 9 bases had no gene match. The CDR3 contains 16 residues. Germline assignment: CDR1 MNHNY and CDR2 SVGAGI (reference sequence). The CDR3: CASRPDPGQGTGELFF. DNA for the CDR3: TGTGCCAGCAGACCCGACCCGGGACAGGGGACCGGGGAGCTGTTTTTT.

V is TRBV11-2 and J is TRBJ2-7; D call uncertain. Deletions cut 2 bases from V and 5 bases from J, with 7 bases between. The CDR3 extends over 12 amino acids. The germline gives CDR1 SGHAT, CDR2 FQNNGV. The CDR3 nucleotides are TGTGCCAGCAGCTTATTGGGGAACGAGCAGTACTTC. This gives the protein CASSLLGNEQYF.

The V call is TRBV6-5, the J call TRBJ1-6; 8 bases align to TRBD1. Trimming at V came to 6 bases and at J to 3 bases, leaving 4 bases not matched to a gene. This CDR3 comprises 15 residues. The germline gives CDR1 MNHEY, CDR2 SVGAGI. The DNA of the CDR3 is TGTGCCAGCAGAGGGACAGGCAACTATAATTCACCCCTCCACTTT. This translates into CASRGTGNYNSPLHF.

CDR3: CASSLLAGDKETQYF. CDR3 in DNA: TGTGCCAGCAGCCTACTAGCGGGGGACAAAGAGACCCAGTACTTC. The chain recombines TRBV25-1 with TRBJ2-5; 11 bases match TRBD2. Trimming cost V 6 bases and J 3 bases; bases outside gene matches: 6. Germline CDR1 MGHDK, CDR2 SYGVNS. The CDR3 runs to 15 residues. The whole variable domain, filled in from reference TRBV25-1 and TRBJ2-5, reads EADIYQTPRYLVIGTGKKITLECSQTMGHDKMYWYQQDPGMELHLIHYSYGVNSTEKGDLSSESTVSRIRTEHFPLTLESARPSHTSQYLCASSLLAGDKETQYFGPGTRLLVL.

This chain uses TRBV13 with TRBJ2-1; TRBD1 is a possible D gene (5 bases). The CDR3 consists of 11 residues. Germline CDR1 PRHDT, CDR2 FYEKMQ (reference sequence). V gave up 8 bases and J gave up 9 bases, with 11 bases separating them. CDR3 loop: CASGHLGEQFF. DNA of the CDR3: TGTGCCAGCGGACACTTGGGTGAGCAGTTCTTC.

The chain links TRBV5-1 to TRBJ2-1; 9 bases agree with TRBD1. CDR1 is SGHRS, CDR2 YFSETQ, per germline. CDR3 size: 14 residues. V dropped 4 bases and J dropped 10; count of bases not matched to a gene: 9. The CDR3 coding sequence is TGCGCCAGCAGCGGGTCCGGGACAGGGAAGGAGCAGTTCTTC. This translates into CASSGSGTGKEQFF.

The chain recombines TRBV7-2 with TRBJ1-2; D gene uncertain. The germline V gene encodes CDR1 SGHTA and CDR2 FQGNSA. There are 13 residues in the CDR3. The germline V and J ends were trimmed by 6 bases and 0 bases, with 8 bases remaining between them. CDR3 protein: CASRQDANYGYTF. CDR3 in DNA: TGTGCCAGCAGGCAAGATGCTAACTATGGCTACACCTTC.